This passage covers 8 T cell receptor beta chains from one sample sequenced in a study of blood T cell repertoires in COVID-19. TCRdb's copy holds only in-frame clones and misses some; the assay was immunoSEQ multiplex PCR. The data hold fewer than 250,000 clones, with under 90% observed a single time. The specimen was PBMCs or T cells enriched from blood (not recorded which). Every receptor here comes from a man in his sixties who had recovered from COVID-19.

With respect to this clone: It may be a read error: a sequence one base away is much more abundant. The chain couples TRBV7-8 to TRBJ2-5, with TRBD2 as a possible D gene (7 bases). CDR3 length: 17 residues. Per germline, CDR1 SGHVS and CDR2 FQNEAQ. V was trimmed by 1 base and J by 5 bases, leaving 20 bases between them. CDR3 sequence (DNA): TGTGCCAGCAGCTTAGAAAGGGGGGGCCTACAGCGGGAGACCCAGTACTTC. Amino acid sequence: CASSLERGGLQRETQYF.

The chain combines TRBV11-3 with TRBJ2-3; TRBD1 matches 7 bases. J was trimmed by 4 bases and V by 5 bases; bases with no gene match: 12. Germline assignment: CDR1 SGHNT and CDR2 YENEEA. The CDR3 is 16 residues long. The chain's CDR3 is CASSPREGQDADTQYF. CDR3 DNA: TGTGCCAGCAGCCCACGAGAAGGACAGGACGCAGATACGCAGTATTTT.

The J gene is TRBJ1-6, the V gene TRBV18; D not certain. CDR1 KGHSH and CDR2 LQKENI come from the germline V gene. V lost 1 base and J lost 8, with 6 bases in between. The CDR3 extends over 13 amino acids. The CDR3 region has the DNA TGTGCCAGCTCACCACTCGGAGATTCACCCCTCCACTTT. Protein sequence: CASSPLGDSPLHF.

The J gene is TRBJ1-2, the V gene TRBV11-3, with 7 nucleotides matching TRBD1. The CDR3 has 16 amino acids. V trimming: 1 base; J trimming: 5 bases; junction bases outside the gene matches: 10. The germline V gene encodes CDR1 SGHNT and CDR2 YENEEA. CDR3 coding DNA: TGTGCCAGCAGCTTAGGGGACAGCCGTGGAGGGTATGGCTACACCTTC. Its protein is CASSLGDSRGGYGYTF.

This chain connects TRBV5-6 to TRBJ1-4; 7 positions match TRBD1. Germline CDR1 reads SGHDT; CDR2 reads YYEEEE. CDR3 length: 16 residues. After removal of 2 bases from V and 0 bases from J, the junction contained 4 bases not matched to a gene. This chain's CDR3 is CASSFRQGPTNEKLFF. The CDR3 DNA reads TGTGCCAGCAGCTTTCGACAGGGCCCAACTAATGAAAAACTGTTTTTT.

This chain uses TRBV18 with TRBJ2-7, with TRBD1 matching over 11 bases. J was trimmed by 5 bases and V by 6 bases; bases with no gene match: 6. The CDR3 runs to 14 residues. Per germline, CDR1 KGHSH and CDR2 LQKENI. This CDR3 is CASSRDRGSDEQYF. The CDR3 nucleotides are TGTGCCAGCTCCCGGGACAGGGGGAGCGACGAGCAGTACTTC. The full variable domain, its missing parts supplied by reference TRBV18 and TRBJ2-7, is NAGVMQNPRHLVRRRGQEARLRCSPMKGHSHVYWYRQLPEEGLKFMVYLQKENIIDESGMPKERFSAEFPKEGPSILRIQQVVRGDSAAYFCASSRDRGSDEQYFGPGTRLTVT.

The chain uses TRBV10-1 and TRBJ1-6; 9 bases are a match to TRBD1. This CDR3 is built from 12 residues. Trimming took 8 bases from V and 11 from J; bases not matched to a gene: 4. Per germline, CDR1 WNHNN and CDR2 SYGVQD (reference sequence). In DNA, the CDR3 is TGCGCCAGCGGGACAGGGCCGCCACCCCTCCACTTT. It encodes CASGTGPPPLHF.

The CDR3 loop is CASSKGSGGRTEAFF. CDR3 nucleotides: TGTGCCAGCAGCAAAGGGTCGGGGGGACGCACTGAAGCTTTCTTT. This sequence joins TRBV21-1 and TRBJ1-1. TRBV21-1 corresponds to a pseudogene. This CDR3 is built from 15 residues.